The TCR beta chain described here comes from a study of cytomegalovirus exposure and HLA in healthy donors. Study-level findings and limits: Across donors, most TCRs were seen rarely, yet some public ones were widespread.

Data came from immunoSEQ multiplex PCR; TCRdb stores just in-frame clones and leaves some out. This table has 150,000 to 200,000 clones, 86% appearing once. The CDR3 length is 18 residues. V shed 2 bases and J 5 bases; nucleotides not matched to a gene: 14. Germline CDR1 reads KGHSH; CDR2 reads LQKENI. A note on this clone: Its antigen is as yet unknown.

The chain joins TRBV18 to TRBJ2-5, with TRBD1 identical over 10 bases. The material sequenced was PBMCs. This sequence was found in a woman aged 18-35 years in good health and CMV-seronegative. The CDR3 protein is CASSPNRDRGRGTETQYF. The CDR3 nucleotides are TGTGCCAGCTCACCAAACCGGGACAGGGGAAGGGGTACGGAGACCCAGTACTTC.